This record concerns one TCR beta chain sequence. Antigen specificity is unknown. Given a much more abundant clone one base away, this may be a read error. Germline V gene data show CDR1 as MNHEY and CDR2 as SMNVEV (reference sequence). This CDR3 contains 16 residues. Trimming left V 6 bases short and J 7 bases short, with 25 bases between. The TCR beta CDR3 regions underwent amplification using RNA transcripts as the source. The TCR CDR3 was amplified in a first-round RT-PCR using the HTBI primer set. One entry per CDR3 protein, called by TCRdb with MiXCR from the multiplex PCR reads. Among a few hundred thousand distinct CDR3 sequences listed, 20% were seen once. This specimen comes from a study of T cells in Graves' hyperthyroidism and ophthalmopathy. Study observations and caveats: Clonotypes that were expanded in thyroid above 0.001 mostly appeared in blood too. By a 13 V-J model, ophthalmopathy was set apart from stable hyperthyroidism.

The chain links TRBV27 to TRBJ2-7, with D perhaps TRBD1 (7 bases). The sequenced material came from blood. This receptor was identified in a man aged 18 to 30 with Graves' hyperthyroidism. The CDR3 protein is CASRDPRLQGGEEQYF. The CDR3 nucleotides read TGTGCCAGCAGGGACCCTCGGCTGCAGGGGGGTGAAGAGCAGTACTTC.